This section outlines one T cell receptor (beta chain) sequence together with its context. The CDR3 length is 16 residues. Germline V lookup: CDR1 MGHRA, CDR2 YSYEKL. Trimming removed 0 bases from V and 7 bases from J; junction bases left unmatched: 5. Only in-frame clones appear in the TCRdb table, and some are missing; sequencing was by immunoSEQ multiplex PCR. The table has some 240,000 clones, roughly 82% seen once. The record originates from a study of blood T cell repertoires in COVID-19. This chain joins TRBV4-1 and TRBJ1-4; 10 nucleotides line up with TRBD1. Sequencing input: peripheral blood. The sequence derives from a man aged 45 to 65 with active or convalescent COVID-19. CDR3 loop: CASSQDLRTGGEKLFF. The CDR3 DNA reads TGCGCCAGCAGCCAAGATCTGAGGACAGGGGGTGAAAAACTGTTTTTT.